The clone carrying this T cell receptor (beta chain) was detected only a few times. No antigen is known for it. This record comes from a study of HIV-infected patients and healthy controls. Regarding the study as a whole: Healthy controls carried many MAIT alpha-chain CDR3s, while HIV+ repertoires had few. CDR3 sharing between individuals was lower in HIV-infected patients than in healthy controls.

No cell fractionation was done, so the repertoire covers all unsorted peripheral blood T cells. This CDR3 spans 12 amino acids. The V gene's germline CDR1 is GTSNPN and CDR2 SVGIG (reference sequence). V lost 0 bases and J lost 5, with 5 bases in between. About 450 ng RNA was reverse transcribed with alpha and beta constant-region primers. Alpha and beta chain libraries were made separately by chain-specific third strand synthesis with multiplexing indices. All rearrangements within a chain used one primer pair; cDNA molecules carried barcodes. A single record per CDR3 protein comes from TCRdb applying MiXCR to the 5' RACE reads. This table has about 15,000 distinct CDR3 sequences, around 7.7% appearing once.

This receptor was taken from an adult in good health. The sequenced material came from blood. The genes are TRBV30 and TRBJ1-5; D ambiguous. CDR3 loop: CAWSVQDQPQHF. In nucleotides, the CDR3 is TGTGCCTGGAGTGTACAAGATCAGCCCCAGCATTTT.